The table lists the clone carrying this TCR beta chain with a few counts. What it binds is not known. The sample comes from a study of cytomegalovirus exposure and HLA in healthy donors. The PCR had 60 Vbeta and 13 Jbeta primers. The table came from immunoSEQ multiplex PCR; TCRdb's copy has only in-frame clones and leaves some out. The sample contains some 150,000 clones, 62% of which appear only once. General observations from the study: Overall, approximately 180 TCR beta chains were annotated as cytomegalovirus-associated.

Trimming took off 3 bases at V and 1 base at J, with 10 bases between the two ends. The germline CDR1 and CDR2 sequences are KGHSH and LQKENI. The CDR3 has 14 residues. The specimen was PBMCs. The chain recombines TRBV18 with TRBJ2-7; TRBD2 is a possible D gene (6 bases). The origin of this receptor is a man between 35 and 55 years old in good health and CMV-seronegative. CDR3 sequence reads: CASSPAGTSYEQYF. The CDR3 DNA reads as TGTGCCAGCTCACCGGCGGGGACTTCCTACGAGCAGTACTTC.